The present TCR beta chain was sequenced within a study of Ad26.COV2.S vaccination and SARS-CoV-2 variants. About the research overall: Ad26.COV2.S shots went into the muscle once or twice, 56 days apart.

Treatment noted: some 20 received Ad26.COV2.S at low or high dose, single or two shots; about five received placebo; per-sample allocation not given. The investigators took samples on day 63 after the first vaccine or placebo injection. Donor was an adult aged 18-55 years in Boston. In the vaccine, an Ad26 vector expressed the SARS-CoV-2 spike of the Wuhan strain. V was pared by 3 bases and J by 8 bases, with 19 bases between. This CDR3 comprises 15 residues. Germline CDR1 is MGHRA and CDR2 is YSYEKL. Measured with immunoSEQ multiplex PCR; TCRdb has only the in-frame clones, and not every one. The sample has more than 400,000 clones, about 92% seen once; the top ten hold more than 1.5%.

The sequence came from a person aged 18-60 years who received the Ad26.COV2.S COVID-19 vaccine or a placebo. The gene calls are TRBV4-1 and TRBJ1-2, with a weak D call TRBD1 (5 bases). The material was peripheral blood, obtained in a trial of Ad26.COV2.S vaccine versus placebo. The CDR3 loop reads CASSHTQTDTKGYTF. The CDR3 bases are TGCGCCAGCAGCCATACCCAGACAGATACTAAGGGCTACACCTTC.